The 10 T cell receptor beta chains presented below share a single source sample, sequenced in a study of blood T cell repertoires in COVID-19 (dated by TCRdb to 2020 to 2021). The library was generated by the immunoSEQ multiplex PCR assay. Sourced from immuneACCESS, this table was stored by TCRdb with only in-frame sequences that have V and J called. A share of the clones is absent; for the studies checked, an unresolved V gene accounts for under half, and the remainder has no known explanation. The table for this sample lists 120,000 or so clones; around 85% of them were counted only once. The leading ten clones occupy about 2.3% of the sample. The material sequenced was peripheral blood. These receptor sequences come from a man aged 45-65 years with acute or convalescent COVID-19.

This clone was detected only once. V usage is TRBV7-9 and J usage is TRBJ1-5; D gene unclear. From germline, CDR1 is SEHNR and CDR2 FQNEAQ (reference sequence). Trimming stripped 1 base from V and 7 bases from J, with 14 bases between. This CDR3 has 15 amino acids. This CDR3 reads CASSLVPGPGQPQHF. CDR3 bases: TGTGCCAGCAGCTTAGTCCCTGGACCGGGGCAGCCCCAGCATTTT.

The chain couples TRBV3-1 (or the pseudogene TRBV3-2) to TRBJ2-1; maybe TRBD1 (6 bases). CDR3 length: 15 residues. Germline V gene sequence: CDR1 LGHDT, CDR2 YNNKEL (reference sequence). V was shortened by 0 bases and J by 3 bases, with 9 bases between the two germline ends. CDR3 coding DNA: TGTGCCAGCAGCCAAGAATGGGGGCTCTACAATGAGCAGTTCTTC. The encoded protein is CASSQEWGLYNEQFF.

The rearrangement links TRBV7-6 to TRBJ2-1; D is perhaps TRBD2 (7 bases). The CDR3 is 17 residues long. Per germline, CDR1 SGHVS and CDR2 FNYEAQ. The ends were cut back, 1 base at V and 6 bases at J, with 19 bases in the middle. The CDR3, as DNA: TGTGCCAGCAGCTTAGGGTGGGGGGGGCCCGCCCCCAATGAGCAGTTCTTC. Translating gives CASSLGWGGPAPNEQFF.

Concerning this clone: This sample also contains other DNA sequences that code for the same CDR3. The rearrangement joins TRBV5-1 to TRBJ2-7, with TRBD2 as a possible D gene (5 bases). Germline values: CDR1 SGHRS, CDR2 YFSETQ. The CDR3 has 14 amino acids. V was trimmed by 0 bases and J by 1 base, leaving 8 bases between them. CDR3 DNA: TGCGCCAGCAGCTTGGGCGGAGGATCCTACGAGCAGTACTTC. Its translation: CASSLGGGSYEQYF.

Points on this clone: Other nucleotide sequences in the sample specify the same CDR3. V gene TRBV20-1 combines with J gene TRBJ2-7, with D perhaps matching TRBD1 (5 bases). The CDR3 has 11 amino acids. Germline CDR1 is DFQATT and CDR2 is SNEGSKA (reference sequence). V was trimmed by 4 bases and J by 5 bases, leaving 9 bases between them. DNA of the CDR3: TGCAGTGCTAAATCAGGGCACGAGCAGTACTTC. Its protein product is CSAKSGHEQYF.

V gene TRBV19 combines with J gene TRBJ2-1; 8 nucleotides align to TRBD2. In germline, CDR1 is LNHDA, CDR2 SQIVND (reference sequence). This CDR3 has 15 residues. Trimming took 3 bases from V and 4 from J; bases not matched to a gene: 5. CDR3 in amino acids: CASSIREGLYNEQFF. The CDR3 nucleotides read TGTGCCAGTAGTATCCGGGAGGGCCTATACAATGAGCAGTTCTTC.

This rearrangement joins TRBV6-5 to TRBJ1-5; the D gene is possibly TRBD1 (6 bases). This CDR3 comprises 15 residues. The V and J ends lost 7 bases and 7 bases respectively, with 20 bases between them. Germline CDR1 reads MNHEY; CDR2 reads SVGAGI. The CDR3 here is CASTSTGFWGQPQHF. CDR3 DNA: TGTGCCAGCACCTCGACAGGTTTCTGGGGACAGCCCCAGCATTTT.

In its sample, this clone was seen a few times. The sample holds other DNA sequences that translate to the same CDR3. The rearrangement joins TRBV2 to TRBJ1-5; 9 bases are shared with TRBD1. V trimming: 5 bases; J trimming: 7 bases; junction bases outside the gene matches: 3. The V gene's germline CDR1 is SNHLY and CDR2 FYNNEI. This CDR3 region has 13 residues. The DNA for the CDR3 is TGTGCCAGCAGTACAGGGGGCGGACAGCCCCAGCATTTT. Its protein product is CASSTGGGQPQHF.

This clone has more than one count but fewer than ten. The chain joins TRBV2 to TRBJ1-6, with 11 bases matching TRBD1. The V segment lost 6 bases and the J segment 0 bases; nucleotides outside the gene matches: 7. Germline V gene data show CDR1 as SNHLY and CDR2 as FYNNEI. The CDR3 runs 18 residues. The CDR3 region is CASRDRGLFSSYNSPLHF. DNA of the CDR3: TGTGCCAGCAGGGACAGGGGGCTCTTTAGCTCCTATAATTCACCCCTCCACTTT. Variable domain in full (rest from reference TRBV2 and TRBJ1-6): EPEVTQTPSHQVTQMGQEVILRCVPISNHLYFYWYRQILGQKVEFLVSFYNNEISEKSEIFDDQFSVERPDGSNFTLKIRSTKLEDSAMYFCASRDRGLFSSYNSPLHFGNGTRLTVT.

J is TRBJ2-2 and V is TRBV19, with D unclear. Per germline, CDR1 LNHDA and CDR2 SQIVND (reference sequence). Between the trimmed V and J ends, which lost 6 bases and 9 bases, there was a span of 14 bases. There are 13 residues in the CDR3. The CDR3 coding sequence is TGTGCCAGTAGAACCCCCCCGAGCCGGGAGCTGTTTTTT. Its protein is CASRTPPSRELFF.